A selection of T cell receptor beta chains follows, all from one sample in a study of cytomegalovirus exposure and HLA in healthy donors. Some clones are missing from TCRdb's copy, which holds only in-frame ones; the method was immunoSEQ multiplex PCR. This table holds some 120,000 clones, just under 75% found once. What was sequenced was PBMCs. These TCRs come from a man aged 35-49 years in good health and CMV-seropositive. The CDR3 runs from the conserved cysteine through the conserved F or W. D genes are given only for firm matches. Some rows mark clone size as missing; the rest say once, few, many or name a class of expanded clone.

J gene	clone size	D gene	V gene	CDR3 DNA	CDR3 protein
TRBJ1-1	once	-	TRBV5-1	TGCGCCAGCAGCTTTGGTCAGGCAAGGAACACTGAAGCTTTCTTT	CASSFGQARNTEAFF
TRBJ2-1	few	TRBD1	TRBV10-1	TGCGCCAGCAGTGACCAAGACAGGGGCGTGTTCAATGAGCAGTTCTTC	CASSDQDRGVFNEQFF
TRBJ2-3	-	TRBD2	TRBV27	TGTGCCAGCAGTTTCTCCCTGAAGACTAGCGGGAGGCGGGGTACGCAGTATTTT	CASSFSLKTSGRRGTQYF
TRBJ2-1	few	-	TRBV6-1	TGTGCCAGCAGGGCGGTAAATGAGCAGTTCTTC	CASRAVNEQFF
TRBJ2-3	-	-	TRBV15	TGTGCCACCATGGAGGCAGATACGCAGTATTTT	CATMEADTQYF
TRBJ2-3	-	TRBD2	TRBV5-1	TGCGCCAGCAGCAGTGGACTAGCGGGAGCCACAGATACGCAGTATTTT	CASSSGLAGATDTQYF
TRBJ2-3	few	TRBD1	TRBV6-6	TGTGCCAGCAGTTACTCGGGACAGGGCTCCGATACGCAGTATTTT	CASSYSGQGSDTQYF
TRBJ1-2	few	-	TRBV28	TGTGCCAGCAGTTTGAGGCGGGGGCTAAGGGGCTACACCTTC	CASSLRRGLRGYTF
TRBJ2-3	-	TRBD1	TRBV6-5	TGTGCCAGCAGTGTCGGACAGGGGCTCACAGATACGCAGTATTTT	CASSVGQGLTDTQYF
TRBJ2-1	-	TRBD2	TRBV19	TGTGCCAGTACCTCCGGGACTAGCGTCTACAATGAGCAGTTCTTC	CASTSGTSVYNEQFF
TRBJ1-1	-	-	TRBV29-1	TGCAGCGTTGTTGACAGGCCTAGGAACACTGAAGCTTTCTTT	CSVVDRPRNTEAFF
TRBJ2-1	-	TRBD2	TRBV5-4	TGTGCCAGCAGCTTAAGGACTAGCCACAATGAGCAGTTCTTC	CASSLRTSHNEQFF
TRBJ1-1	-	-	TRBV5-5	TGTGCCAGCAGCTTGGACAGGGTGAACACTGAAGCTTTCTTT	CASSLDRVNTEAFF
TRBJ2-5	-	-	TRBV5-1	TGCGCCAGCAGCTTGTACAGGGTAGGAATGGAGACCCAGTACTTC	CASSLYRVGMETQYF
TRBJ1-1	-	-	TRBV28	TGTGCCAGCAGGTTAGATCCCAGGGTTGGGGCTTTCTTT	CASRLDPRVGAFF
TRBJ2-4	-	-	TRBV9	TGTGCCAGCAGCGCAGGGGGACGGGACTCAAGAAACATTCAGCACTTC	CASSAGGRDSRNIQHF
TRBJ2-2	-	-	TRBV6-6	TGTGCCAGCAGTTACCCACCGGTTGACACCGGGGAGCTGTTTTTT	CASSYPPVDTGELFF
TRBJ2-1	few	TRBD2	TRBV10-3	TGTGCCATCAGGCCACTAGCGGAGGGAAACGAGCAGTTCTTC	CAIRPLAEGNEQFF
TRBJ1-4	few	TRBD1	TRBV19	TGTGCCAGTACTCTCCAGGGACAGGGATGGGAAAAACTGTTTTTT	CASTLQGQGWEKLFF
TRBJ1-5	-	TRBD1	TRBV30	TGTGCCTGGAGTGTACCGACAGGGGCCCCGACCCAGCATTTT	CAWSVPTGAPTQHF
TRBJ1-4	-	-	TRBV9	TGTGCCAGCAGCGTAGGACAGACCGCAACTAATGAAAAACTGTTTTTT	CASSVGQTATNEKLFF
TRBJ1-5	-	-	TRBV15	TGTGCCACCAGCAGAGAACCGGGTAGAGTTGGTCAGCCCCAGCATTTT	CATSREPGRVGQPQHF
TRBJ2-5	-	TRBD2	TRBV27	TGTGCCAGCAGTTTATCCCGGGTAGCGGGGGGTCAAGAGACCCAGTACTTC	CASSLSRVAGGQETQYF
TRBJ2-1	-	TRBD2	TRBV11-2	TGTGCCAGCAGCTTAGGTGGTAGCGGGATAAACAATGAGCAGTTCTTC	CASSLGGSGINNEQFF
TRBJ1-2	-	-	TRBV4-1	TGCGCCAGCAGCCAGGATAGCAGGGGTGGCTACACCTTC	CASSQDSRGGYTF
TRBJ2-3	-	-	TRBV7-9	TGTGCCAGCAGCCCCCAACAGGACCACACAGATACGCAGTATTTT	CASSPQQDHTDTQYF
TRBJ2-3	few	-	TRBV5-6	TGTGCCAGCAGCTCCCTTCGAGGTGCGCAGTATTTT	CASSSLRGAQYF
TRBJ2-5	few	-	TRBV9	TGTGCCAGCAGCGTCGGTGGGGCAGAGACCCAGTACTTC	CASSVGGAETQYF
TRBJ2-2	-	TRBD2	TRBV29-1	TGCAGCGTTGAAACTAGCGATCTCACCGGGGAGCTGTTTTTT	CSVETSDLTGELFF
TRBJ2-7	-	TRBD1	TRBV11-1	TGTGCCAGCAGCCGGGACAGGTTAAACTACGAGCAGTACTTC	CASSRDRLNYEQYF
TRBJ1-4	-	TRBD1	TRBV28	TGTGCCAGCAGTTTAATCGGGGCAGGGGGGCGTTTACTGTTTTTT	CASSLIGAGGRLLFF
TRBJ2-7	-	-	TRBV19	TGTGCCAGTAGTATCGGGGGAAGAGCTTACGAGCAGTACTTC	CASSIGGRAYEQYF
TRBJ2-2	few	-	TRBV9	TGTGCCAGCGGACAAAACACCGGGGAGCTGTTTTTT	CASGQNTGELFF
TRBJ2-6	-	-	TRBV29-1	TGCAGCGTGCGGAGAGCCAGCTCTGGGGCCAACGTCCTGACTTTC	CSVRRASSGANVLTF
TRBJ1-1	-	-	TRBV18	TGTGCCAGCTCACCGGACTTGAACACTGAAGCTTTCTTT	CASSPDLNTEAFF
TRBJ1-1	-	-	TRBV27	TGTGCCAGTAAGATCCAGGGGATGAACACTGAAGCTTTCTTT	CASKIQGMNTEAFF
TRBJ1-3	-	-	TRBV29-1	TGCAGCGTGGCAGACAGACAGGTCTCTGGAAACACCATATATTTT	CSVADRQVSGNTIYF
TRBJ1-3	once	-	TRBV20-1	TGCAGTGCCCAGACTGGAAACACCATATATTTT	CSAQTGNTIYF
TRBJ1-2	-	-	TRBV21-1	TGTGCCAGCTATGGGGGACAGGGAAACTATGGCTACACCTTC	CASYGGQGNYGYTF
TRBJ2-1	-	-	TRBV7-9	TGTGCCAGCACCCCTCTCCCGGCGACAAACTACAATGAGCAGTTCTTC	CASTPLPATNYNEQFF
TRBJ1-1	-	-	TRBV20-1	TGCAGTGCTAGGAAGCTATCTGAAGCTTTCTTT	CSARKLSEAFF
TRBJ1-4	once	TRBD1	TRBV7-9	TGTGCCAGCAGCCTAACGACAGGGGGAGATGAAAAACTGTTTTTT	CASSLTTGGDEKLFF
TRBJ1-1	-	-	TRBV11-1	TGTGCCAGCAGCTTAAGGAGGGGACGGGCTGAAGCTTTCTTT	CASSLRRGRAEAFF
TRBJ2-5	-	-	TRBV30	TGTGCCTGGAGTGTTTTACCCCTACCCAAGACCCAGTACTTC	CAWSVLPLPKTQYF
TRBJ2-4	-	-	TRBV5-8	TGTGCCAGCAGCTCAACACAGGGAGGGTGGGCCAAAAACATTCAGTACTTC	CASSSTQGGWAKNIQYF
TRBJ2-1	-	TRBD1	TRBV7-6	TGTGCCAGCAGCTTAGGACAGGGGGCAGGCGATGAGCAGTTCTTC	CASSLGQGAGDEQFF
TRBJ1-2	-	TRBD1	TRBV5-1	TGCGCCAGCAGCTCAAACCCCCGGGACAGGACTTATATTAACTATGGCTACACCTTC	CASSSNPRDRTYINYGYTF
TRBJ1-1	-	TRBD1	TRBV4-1	TGCGCCAGCAGCCTGCGGACAGGGAACACTGAAGCTTTCTTT	CASSLRTGNTEAFF
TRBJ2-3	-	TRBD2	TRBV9	TGTGCCAGCAGCGTAGTAGCGGGGGGGACCACAGATACGCAGTATTTT	CASSVVAGGTTDTQYF
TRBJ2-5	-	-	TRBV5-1	TGCGCCAGCAGCTTGAGGGGGGGGGAGACCCAGTACTTC	CASSLRGGETQYF
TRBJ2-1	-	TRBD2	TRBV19	TGTGCCAGTAGTATTATCGGGGCAGCGGGAAGCTCCTACAATGAGCAGTTCTTC	CASSIIGAAGSSYNEQFF
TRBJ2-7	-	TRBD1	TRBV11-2	TGTGCCAGCAGCGTGGGACAGGGCTACGAGCAGTACTTC	CASSVGQGYEQYF